Detailed here is one T cell receptor (beta chain). Per the original methods: Estimation of nucleated cell counts was performed using reference gene primer amplification. TCRdb's copy holds only in-frame clones and misses some; the assay was immunoSEQ multiplex PCR. V and J calls and clone size are copied from that table; D and trimming were computed from the DNA. The data hold more than 45,000 clones, with more than 85% observed a single time. These data come from a study of blood T cell repertoires in COVID-19. Study background: Both acute and convalescent COVID-19 samples were obtained from the United States, Italy and Spain. PBMCs, B-cell-depleted T cells, or T cells provided the cDNA or gDNA that made up the material.

CDR1 is MNHEY and CDR2 is SVGEGT in the germline V gene. The CDR3 spans 14 residues. Trimming cost V 6 bases and J 3 bases, with 12 bases left between them. This TCR derives from a human donor with active COVID-19. The donor label of this sample is uncertain. Material for sequencing was peripheral blood. The rearrangement uses TRBV6-2 or TRBV6-3 and TRBJ1-5, with D maybe TRBD1 (5 bases). CDR3 sequence (DNA): TGTGCCAGCAGCTCAACAGGTACCAATCAGCCCCAGCATTTT. This sequence encodes CASSSTGTNQPQHF.